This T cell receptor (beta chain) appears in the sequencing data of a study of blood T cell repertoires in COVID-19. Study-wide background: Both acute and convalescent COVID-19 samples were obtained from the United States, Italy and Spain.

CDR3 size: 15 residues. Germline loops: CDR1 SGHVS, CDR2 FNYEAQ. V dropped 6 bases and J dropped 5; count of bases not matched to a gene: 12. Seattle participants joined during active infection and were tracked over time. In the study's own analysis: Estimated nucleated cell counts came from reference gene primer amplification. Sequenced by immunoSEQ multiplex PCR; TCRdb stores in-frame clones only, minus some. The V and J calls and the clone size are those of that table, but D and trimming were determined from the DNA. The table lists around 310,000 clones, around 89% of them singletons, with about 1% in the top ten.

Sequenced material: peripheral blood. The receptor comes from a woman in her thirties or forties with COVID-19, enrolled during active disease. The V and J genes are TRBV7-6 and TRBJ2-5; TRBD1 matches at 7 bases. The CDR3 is CASSHWTGAEETQYF. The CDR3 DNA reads TGTGCCAGCAGTCATTGGACAGGCGCAGAGGAGACCCAGTACTTC. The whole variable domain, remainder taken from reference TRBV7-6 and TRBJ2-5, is GAGVSQSPRYKVTKRGQDVALRCDPISGHVSLYWYRQALGQGPEFLTYFNYEAQQDKSGLPNDRFSAERPEGSISTLTIQRTEQRDSAMYRCASSHWTGAEETQYFGPGTRLLVL.